Listed below are T cell receptor beta chains from one sample, sequenced in a study of blood T cell repertoires in COVID-19. Repertoires were generated with immunoSEQ multiplex PCR, while TCRdb's copy carries only in-frame clones and drops some. The sample holds roughly 100,000 clones; about 76% are singletons and the top ten take under 40%. Material for sequencing was peripheral blood. The receptors come from a man older than 75 with acute or convalescent COVID-19. Each CDR3 is given with its conserved first and last residue. Each record gives: CDR3 protein, CDR3 DNA, J gene, V gene, D gene, clone size. The D gene is left open where the match is weak. The size entry is marked missing in some rows and otherwise reads once, few, many or a size class.

CASSTRQGNTEAFF,TGTGCCAGCAGCACTCGACAGGGGAACACTGAAGCTTTCTTT,TRBJ1-1,TRBV7-9,TRBD1,.
CASSSQGARKNIQYF,TGTGCCAGCAGCTCGCAGGGGGCTCGGAAAAACATTCAGTACTTC,TRBJ2-4,TRBV5-4,TRBD1,.
CASSYIGQGVDGYTF,TGTGCCAGCAGTTACATTGGACAGGGGGTGGATGGCTACACCTTC,TRBJ1-2,TRBV28,TRBD1,.
CASSQVRIRDRAGYTF,TGCGCCAGCAGCCAAGTGAGGATCCGGGACAGGGCTGGCTACACCTTC,TRBJ1-2,TRBV4-1,TRBD1,.
CASSQTTGTSGFSYTQYF,TGCGCCAGCAGCCAAACGACTGGGACTAGCGGCTTTTCTTATACGCAGTATTTT,TRBJ2-3,TRBV4-1,TRBD2,once
CASSLGGPSTDTQYF,TGCGCCAGCAGCTTGGGCGGCCCTAGCACAGATACGCAGTATTTT,TRBJ2-3,TRBV5-1,.,.
CASSLRTGNNQPQHF,TGTGCCAGCAGTTTACGGACAGGGAACAATCAGCCCCAGCATTTT,TRBJ1-5,TRBV28,TRBD1,.
CASRTSGGNEQFF,TGTGCCAGTAGGACTTCAGGGGGGAATGAGCAGTTCTTC,TRBJ2-1,TRBV19,.,.
CASSLFGGPDEQYF,TGTGCCAGCAGCCTCTTCGGAGGGCCAGACGAGCAGTACTTC,TRBJ2-7,TRBV9,.,.
CASRPGTVYSEQFF,TGTGCCAGCAGACCCGGGACAGTTTACAGTGAGCAGTTCTTC,TRBJ2-1,TRBV6-6,TRBD1,.
CASSRLTGANTEAFF,TGTGCCAGCAGCCGTCTGACAGGGGCGAACACTGAAGCTTTCTTT,TRBJ1-1,TRBV7-9,TRBD1,few
CASSVQGVADTQYF,TGTGCCAGCAGCGTTCAGGGTGTCGCAGATACGCAGTATTTT,TRBJ2-3,TRBV9,.,.
CASSPPSGSSYNEQFF,TGTGCCAGCTCACCACCTAGCGGGAGCTCCTACAATGAGCAGTTCTTC,TRBJ2-1,TRBV18,TRBD2,.
CASSLDGSTANVLTF,TGTGCCAGCAGCTTAGATGGCTCCACGGCCAACGTCCTGACTTTC,TRBJ2-6,TRBV13,.,few
CASSLRWLAANSYNEQFF,TGTGCCAGCAGCTTAAGGTGGTTAGCGGCTAACTCCTACAATGAGCAGTTCTTC,TRBJ2-1,TRBV7-2,.,.
CASSSYAGQGNEKLFF,TGTGCCAGCAGCTCCTATGCGGGACAGGGGAATGAAAAACTGTTTTTT,TRBJ1-4,TRBV5-4,TRBD1,.
CASSRDRDSYNSPLHF,TGTGCCAGCAGCCGGGACAGGGACTCCTATAATTCACCCCTCCACTTT,TRBJ1-6,TRBV27,TRBD1,few
CASSLVTGAFTDTQYF,TGTGCCAGCAGCTTGGTGACAGGGGCCTTCACAGATACGCAGTATTTT,TRBJ2-3,TRBV28,TRBD1,.
CSAHSGANVLTF,TGCAGCGCTCACTCTGGGGCCAACGTCCTGACTTTC,TRBJ2-6,TRBV29-1,.,.
CASSVRGSFTDTQYF,TGTGCCAGCAGTGTTCGGGGTAGCTTCACAGATACGCAGTATTTT,TRBJ2-3,TRBV2,.,.
CAISDWPAYNSPLHF,TGTGCCATCAGTGATTGGCCAGCGTATAATTCACCCCTCCACTTT,TRBJ1-6,TRBV10-3,.,few
CASSVTSGFYNEQFF,TGTGCCAGTAGTGTGACTAGCGGATTCTACAATGAGCAGTTCTTC,TRBJ2-1,TRBV19,TRBD2,.
CASSLTRDEQFF,TGTGCCAGCAGCTTAACTAGAGACGAGCAGTTCTTC,TRBJ2-1,TRBV7-2,.,.
CASSEGAGGYYGYTF,TGTGCCAGCAGTGAAGGGGCAGGGGGCTACTATGGCTACACCTTC,TRBJ1-2,TRBV6-1,TRBD1,.
CASSLGSLSYNEQFF,TGTGCCAGCAGCTTAGGTTCCCTCTCCTACAATGAGCAGTTCTTC,TRBJ2-1,TRBV7-2,.,.
CASSQDQNSNQPQHF,TGTGCCAGCAGCCAAGACCAGAATAGCAATCAGCCCCAGCATTTT,TRBJ1-5,TRBV3-1/TRBV3-2,.,.
CASSYSLVAGYEQYF,TGTGCCAGCAGTTACTCATTGGTAGCGGGCTACGAGCAGTACTTC,TRBJ2-7,TRBV6-5,TRBD2,few
CASRSTGSSYNEQFF,TGCGCCAGCAGGTCCACAGGGTCTTCCTACAATGAGCAGTTCTTC,TRBJ2-1,TRBV5-1,.,once
CASSYHRASSTDTQYF,TGTGCCAGCAGTTACCACAGGGCCTCTAGCACAGATACGCAGTATTTT,TRBJ2-3,TRBV6-5,.,.
CASSLGLAGGGNEQFF,TGTGCCAGCAGCTTAGGACTAGCGGGAGGGGGAAATGAGCAGTTCTTC,TRBJ2-1,TRBV7-6,TRBD2,.
CASSLSPRPEETQYF,TGTGCCAGCAGCTTGTCGCCCAGGCCCGAAGAGACCCAGTACTTC,TRBJ2-5,TRBV5-4,.,.
CASSETGSTEAFF,TGTGCCAGCAGTGAAACCGGGAGCACTGAAGCTTTCTTT,TRBJ1-1,TRBV2,.,.
CASSAWGLAGGFSYNEQFF,TGTGCCAGCAGCGCGTGGGGGCTAGCGGGAGGGTTCTCCTACAATGAGCAGTTCTTC,TRBJ2-1,TRBV7-9,TRBD2,.
CASSYSGRRNNEQFF,TGTGCCAGCAGTTACTCAGGGCGGAGGAACAATGAGCAGTTCTTC,TRBJ2-1,TRBV6-2/TRBV6-3,.,.
CASIPRGNTEAFF,TGTGCCAGCATCCCAAGGGGGAACACTGAAGCTTTCTTT,TRBJ1-1,TRBV6-5,.,.
CASSLIRDSYNTEAFF,TGCGCCAGCAGCTTGATACGGGACAGTTATAACACTGAAGCTTTCTTT,TRBJ1-1,TRBV5-1,TRBD1,.
CASSPRQGYGYTF,TGTGCCAGCAGCCCCCGGCAGGGGTATGGCTACACCTTC,TRBJ1-2,TRBV7-9,.,.
CASSQDRGRANEKLFF,TGTGCCAGCAGCCAAGACAGGGGTCGTGCTAATGAAAAACTGTTTTTT,TRBJ1-4,TRBV3-1/TRBV3-2,.,once
CASSLQVMNYGYTF,TGTGCCAGCAGTTTACAGGTGATGAACTATGGCTACACCTTC,TRBJ1-2,TRBV28,.,.
CASSFGRGSNTIYF,TGTGCCAGCAGCTTCGGGAGAGGCTCAAACACCATATATTTT,TRBJ1-3,TRBV7-9,.,.
CASSLDRGRNQPQHF,TGTGCCAGCAGCCTGGACAGGGGTAGGAATCAGCCCCAGCATTTT,TRBJ1-5,TRBV7-2,TRBD1,.
CASSLDMMNTEAFF,TGCGCCAGCAGCTTAGACATGATGAACACTGAAGCTTTCTTT,TRBJ1-1,TRBV5-1,.,.
CASRSRASNEKLFF,TGTGCCAGCCGGTCCAGGGCTTCTAATGAAAAACTGTTTTTT,TRBJ1-4,TRBV14,.,.
CATSDPGQGVEEQFF,TGTGCCACCAGTGATCCGGGACAGGGCGTTGAGGAGCAGTTCTTC,TRBJ2-1,TRBV24-1,TRBD1,few
CASTGTDGQPQHF,TGTGCCAGCACGGGGACAGATGGACAGCCCCAGCATTTT,TRBJ1-5,TRBV2,TRBD1,.
CASSPLTGSYEQYF,TGTGCCAGCAGCCCCTTGACAGGCTCCTACGAGCAGTACTTC,TRBJ2-7,TRBV9,.,.